This T cell receptor (beta chain) was obtained from a study of naive and memory T cell subsets. Findings and caveats of the study: TCR abundance followed a power law differing between naive and memory subsets.

Per the germline V gene, CDR1 is SGHAT and CDR2 is FQNNGV. Losses at the gene ends were 4 bases for V and 0 bases for J; bases not matched to a gene: 18. The CDR3 spans 21 residues. Both TRBC1 and TRBC2 were covered by a beta constant-region primer of two equimolar oligonucleotides. The cDNA 3' end received a ligated single-stranded oligonucleotide carrying the SP2 primer and a 12-nucleotide UMI. Four rounds of PCR amplified the ligated cDNA using nested alpha and beta constant-region primers plus SP2. Each CDR3 protein is one row after TCRdb ran MiXCR on the UMI-ligation and nested PCR reads. The sample has approximately 85,000 distinct CDR3 sequences, roughly 7% seen once. Worth noting for this clonotype: What it recognizes is unknown.

The rearrangement joins TRBV11-2 to TRBJ2-1, with 10 bases fitting TRBD2. This receptor was obtained from a human donor in good health. Source material: central memory CD4+ T cells from blood. CDR3 DNA sequence: TGTGCCAGCAGCTCCGTGCGGGGTAGCGGGAGGTCCTTAAGCTCCTACAATGAGCAGTTCTTC. This gives the protein CASSSVRGSGRSLSSYNEQFF.